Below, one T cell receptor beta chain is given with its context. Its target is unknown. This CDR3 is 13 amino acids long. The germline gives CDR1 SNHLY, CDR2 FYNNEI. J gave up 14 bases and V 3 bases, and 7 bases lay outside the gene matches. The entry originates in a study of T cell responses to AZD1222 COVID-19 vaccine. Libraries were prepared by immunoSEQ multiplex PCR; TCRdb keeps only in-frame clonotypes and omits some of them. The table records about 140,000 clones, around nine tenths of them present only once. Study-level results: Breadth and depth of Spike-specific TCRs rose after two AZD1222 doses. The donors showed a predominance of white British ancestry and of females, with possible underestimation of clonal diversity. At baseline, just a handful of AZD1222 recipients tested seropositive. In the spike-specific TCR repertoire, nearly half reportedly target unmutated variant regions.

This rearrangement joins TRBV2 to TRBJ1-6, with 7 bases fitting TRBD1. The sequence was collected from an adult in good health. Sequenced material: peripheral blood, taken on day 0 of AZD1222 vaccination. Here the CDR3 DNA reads TGTGCCAGCAGTGAGTGGGACAGCCTCACCCTCCACTTT. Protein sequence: CASSEWDSLTLHF.